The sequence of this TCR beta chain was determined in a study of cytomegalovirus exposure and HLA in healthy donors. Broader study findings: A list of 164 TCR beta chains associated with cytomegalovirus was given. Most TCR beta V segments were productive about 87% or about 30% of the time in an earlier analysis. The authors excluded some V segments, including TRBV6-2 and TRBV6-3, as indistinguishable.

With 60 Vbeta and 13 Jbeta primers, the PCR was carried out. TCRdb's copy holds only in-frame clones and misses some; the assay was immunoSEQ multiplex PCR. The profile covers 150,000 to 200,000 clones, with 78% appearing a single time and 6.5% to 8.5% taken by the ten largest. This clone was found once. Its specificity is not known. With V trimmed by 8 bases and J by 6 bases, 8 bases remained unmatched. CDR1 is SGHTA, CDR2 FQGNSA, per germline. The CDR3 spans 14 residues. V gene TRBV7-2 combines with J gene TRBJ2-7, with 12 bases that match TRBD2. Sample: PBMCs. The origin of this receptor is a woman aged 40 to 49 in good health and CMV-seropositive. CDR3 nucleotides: TGTGCCAGCCGTCAACTAGCGGGGGGTGTCGAGCAGTACTTC. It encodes CASRQLAGGVEQYF.